Included here is one T cell receptor beta chain sequence, with context. The same CDR3 arises from other DNA sequences in this sample as well. Terminally differentiated effector memory CD45RA+ cells were excluded from the naive CD8 cells, which were CD45RO-negative and positively selected for CCR7. The data stem from a study of shared clonotypes between healthy human individuals. Germline loops: CDR1 SGHVS, CDR2 FQNEAQ. This CDR3 spans 17 amino acids. V was pared by 1 base and J by 3 bases, with 6 bases of the junction left unmatched. The method was immunoSEQ multiplex PCR; TCRdb's version includes in-frame clones alone and lacks a portion of them. The data show millions of clones, with about 95% seen just once and about 1.1% held by the top ten.

The chain has TRBV7-8 and TRBJ2-7, with 13 nucleotides matching TRBD2. The sample comprised naive CD8+ T cells sorted from blood. The origin of this receptor is a man aged 18 to 35 in good health. The CDR3 here is CASSLGLAGGLYYEQYF. CDR3 in DNA: TGTGCCAGCAGCTTAGGACTAGCGGGAGGCCTATACTACGAGCAGTACTTC.